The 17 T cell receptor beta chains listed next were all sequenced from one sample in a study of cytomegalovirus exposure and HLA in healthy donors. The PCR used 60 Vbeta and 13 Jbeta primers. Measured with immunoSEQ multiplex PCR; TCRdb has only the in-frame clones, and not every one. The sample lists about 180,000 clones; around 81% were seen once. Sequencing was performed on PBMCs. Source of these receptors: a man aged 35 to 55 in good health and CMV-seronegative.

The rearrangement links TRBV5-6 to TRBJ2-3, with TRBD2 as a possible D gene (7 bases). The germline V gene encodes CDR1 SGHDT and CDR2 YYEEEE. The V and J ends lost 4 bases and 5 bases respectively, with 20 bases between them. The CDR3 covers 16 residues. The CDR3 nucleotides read TGTGCCAGCAGCCCCGTTGGGGGGGGGCGGGGAGATACGCAGTATTTT. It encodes CASSPVGGGRGDTQYF.

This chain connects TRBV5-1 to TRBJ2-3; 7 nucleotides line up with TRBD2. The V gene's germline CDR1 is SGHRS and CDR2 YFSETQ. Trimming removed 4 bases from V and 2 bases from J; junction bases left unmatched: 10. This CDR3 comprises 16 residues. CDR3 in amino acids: CASSPTSDRITDTQYF. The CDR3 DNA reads TGCGCCAGCAGCCCTACTAGCGACCGGATCACAGATACGCAGTATTTT.

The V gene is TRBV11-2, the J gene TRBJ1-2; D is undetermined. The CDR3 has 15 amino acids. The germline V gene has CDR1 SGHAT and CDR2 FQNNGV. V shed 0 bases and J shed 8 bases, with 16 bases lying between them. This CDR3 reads CASSLEETRAGGYTF. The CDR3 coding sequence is TGTGCCAGCAGCTTAGAGGAGACTCGCGCGGGAGGCTACACCTTC.

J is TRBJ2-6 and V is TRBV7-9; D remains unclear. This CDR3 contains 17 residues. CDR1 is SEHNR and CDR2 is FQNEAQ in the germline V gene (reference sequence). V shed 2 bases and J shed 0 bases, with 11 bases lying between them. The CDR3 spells CASSLSVPLSGANVLTF. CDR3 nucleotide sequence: TGTGCCAGCAGCTTAAGCGTACCCCTCTCTGGGGCCAACGTCCTGACTTTC.

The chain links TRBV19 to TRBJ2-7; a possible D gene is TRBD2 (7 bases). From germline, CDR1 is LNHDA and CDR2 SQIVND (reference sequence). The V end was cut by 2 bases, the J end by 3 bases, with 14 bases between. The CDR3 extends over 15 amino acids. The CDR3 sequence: CASSITSEQGYEQYF. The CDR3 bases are TGTGCCAGTAGTATAACTAGCGAACAGGGCTACGAGCAGTACTTC.

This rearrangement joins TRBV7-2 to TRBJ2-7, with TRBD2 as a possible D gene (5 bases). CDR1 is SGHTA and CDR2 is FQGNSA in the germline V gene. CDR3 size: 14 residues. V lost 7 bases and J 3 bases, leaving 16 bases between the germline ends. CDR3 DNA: TGTGCCAGCACGCCGCCCCCGGGGAACTACGAGCAGTACTTC. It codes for CASTPPPGNYEQYF.

The CDR3 protein is CASSPQTSGGRQTYEQYF. In DNA form, the CDR3 reads TGCGCCAGCAGCCCTCAGACTAGCGGGGGGCGACAAACCTACGAGCAGTACTTC. The rearrangement joins TRBV10-2 to TRBJ2-7, with 13 bases aligning to TRBD2. This CDR3 has 18 residues. CDR1 is WSHSY and CDR2 is SAAADI in the germline V gene. The trim removed 6 bases at V and 2 bases at J, leaving 13 bases unmatched.

The CDR3: CASSEEQRTDTQYF. The CDR3, as DNA: TGTGCCAGCAGTGAAGAACAGCGGACAGATACGCAGTATTTT. The V call is TRBV2, the J call TRBJ2-3, with D possibly TRBD2 on 5 matching bases. The length of the CDR3 is 14 residues. The germline V gene has CDR1 SNHLY and CDR2 FYNNEI. V lost 1 base and J 3 bases, leaving 8 bases between the germline ends.

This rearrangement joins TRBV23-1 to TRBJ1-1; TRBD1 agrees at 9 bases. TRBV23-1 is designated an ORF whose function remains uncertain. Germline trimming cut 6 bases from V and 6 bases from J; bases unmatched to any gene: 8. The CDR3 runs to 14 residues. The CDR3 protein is CASRLRDRESEAFF. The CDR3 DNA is TGCGCCAGCAGACTACGGGACAGGGAATCTGAAGCTTTCTTT.

CDR3 sequence reads: CASSLEAGLSYEQYF. The CDR3 DNA reads as TGTGCCAGCAGCTTAGAAGCGGGGCTCTCCTACGAGCAGTACTTC. The genes are TRBV7-2 and TRBJ2-7; 7 positions agree with TRBD2. The germline gives CDR1 SGHTA, CDR2 FQGNSA. This CDR3 spans 15 amino acids. V shed 1 base, J shed 0 bases, and the junction held 3 bases outside the gene matches.

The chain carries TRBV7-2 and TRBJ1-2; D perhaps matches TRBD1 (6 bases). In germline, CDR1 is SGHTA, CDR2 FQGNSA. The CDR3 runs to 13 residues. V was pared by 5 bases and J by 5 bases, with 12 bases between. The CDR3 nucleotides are TGTGCCAGCAGCCTCTTACAGGGATATGGCTACACCTTC. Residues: CASSLLQGYGYTF.

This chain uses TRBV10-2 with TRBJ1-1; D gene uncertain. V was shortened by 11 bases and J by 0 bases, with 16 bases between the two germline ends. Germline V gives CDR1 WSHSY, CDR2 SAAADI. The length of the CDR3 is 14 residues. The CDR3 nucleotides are TGCGCCGCCATTCCGAGGGAGGTGAACACTGAAGCTTTCTTT. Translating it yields CAAIPREVNTEAFF.

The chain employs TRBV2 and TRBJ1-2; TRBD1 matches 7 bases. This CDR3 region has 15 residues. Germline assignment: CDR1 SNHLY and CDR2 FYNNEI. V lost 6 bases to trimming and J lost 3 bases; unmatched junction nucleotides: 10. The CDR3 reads CASRAAGTAYYGYTF. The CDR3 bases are TGTGCCAGCAGAGCCGCCGGGACAGCTTACTATGGCTACACCTTC.

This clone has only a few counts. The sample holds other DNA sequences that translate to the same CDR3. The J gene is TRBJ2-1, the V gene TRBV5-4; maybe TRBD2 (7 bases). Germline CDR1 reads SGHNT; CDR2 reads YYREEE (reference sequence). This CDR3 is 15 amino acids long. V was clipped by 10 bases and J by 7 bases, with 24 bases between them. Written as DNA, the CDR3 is TGTGCCGGCCTCCGAGGGGGGGCGAGTAGGAATGAGCAGTTCTTC. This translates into CAGLRGGASRNEQFF.

CDR3 nucleotides: TGTGCTAGTGGTTTGGTACAAACCCAGGATACGCAGTATTTT. The encoded protein is CASGLVQTQDTQYF. The chain recombines TRBV12-5 with TRBJ2-3; D gene ambiguous. V dropped 0 bases and J dropped 6 bases, with 10 bases sitting between them. CDR3 length: 14 amino acids. Per the germline V gene, CDR1 is LGHNT and CDR2 is FRNRAP. Together with reference TRBV12-5 and TRBJ2-3, the CDR3 gives the full variable domain: DARVTQTPRHKVTEMGQEVTMRCQPILGHNTVFWYRQTMMQGLELLAYFRNRAPLDDSGMPKDRFSAEMPDATLATLKIQPSEPRDSAVYFCASGLVQTQDTQYFGPGTRLTVL.

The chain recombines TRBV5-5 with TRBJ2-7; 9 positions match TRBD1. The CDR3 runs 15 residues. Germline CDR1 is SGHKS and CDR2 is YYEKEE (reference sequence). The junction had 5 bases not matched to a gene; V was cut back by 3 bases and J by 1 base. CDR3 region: CASSYRDRASYEQYF. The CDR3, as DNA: TGTGCCAGCAGCTACCGGGACAGGGCTTCCTACGAGCAGTACTTC.

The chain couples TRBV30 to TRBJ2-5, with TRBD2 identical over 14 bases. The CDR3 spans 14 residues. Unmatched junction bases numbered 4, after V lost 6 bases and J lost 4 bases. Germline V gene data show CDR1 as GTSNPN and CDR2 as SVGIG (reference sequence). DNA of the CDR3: TGTGCCTGCCCGACTAGCGGGAGGGTAGAGACCCAGTACTTC. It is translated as CACPTSGRVETQYF.